This TCR beta chain originates from a study of blood T cell repertoires in COVID-19. Study details: Material from acute and convalescent COVID-19 was sourced from the United States, Italy and Spain. Nucleic acid was either cDNA or gDNA, and it came from T cells, B-cell-depleted T cells, or PBMCs.

Generated by immunoSEQ multiplex PCR, the TCRdb table keeps only in-frame clones and is missing some. The profile shows about 170,000 clones, roughly 82% of them singletons. The V gene's germline CDR1 is KGHDR and CDR2 SFDVKD. This CDR3 has 16 amino acids. V was clipped by 3 bases and J by 6 bases; unmatched bases: 8. The sequenced sample consisted of peripheral blood. The receptor comes from a woman in her 70s with acute or convalescent COVID-19. This sequence joins TRBV24-1 and TRBJ2-1, with 9 bases identical to TRBD1. CDR3 in DNA: TGTGCCACCAGTGATCCCCGGGACAGGGTATCCAATGAGCAGTTCTTC. This codes for CATSDPRDRVSNEQFF.